Presented here are 24 T cell receptor beta chains from one specimen sequenced in a study of T cell repertoires in aging, cancer and after chemotherapy. Multiplex touch-down PCR with TRB-A/B primers amplified rearranged V-D-J TRB sequences. MiXCR, run by TCRdb on the multiplex PCR reads, gives a single entry per CDR3 protein. The table has 7,000 to 9,500 distinct CDR3 sequences, about a quarter seen once. Amplification of TCR beta used genomic DNA extracted from peripheral blood. Sequencing used blood. These receptors all come from a human donor with a blood cancer. The donor label of this sample is uncertain.

This sequence joins TRBV12-5 and TRBJ2-2; D is uncertain. Germline V gives CDR1 LGHNT, CDR2 FRNRAP. V gave up 1 base and J gave up 5 bases, with 11 bases separating them. The CDR3 spans 15 residues. The CDR3 reads CASGLGPVGTGELFF. CDR3 in DNA: TGTGCTAGTGGTTTGGGTCCTGTCGGGACCGGGGAGCTGTTTTTT.

This clonotype was counted a few times. The rearrangement joins TRBV6-1 to TRBJ1-1, with TRBD1 identical over 7 bases. V lost 4 bases and J lost 0; bases outside the gene matches: 5. Per the germline V gene, CDR1 is MNHNS and CDR2 is SASEGT. This CDR3 comprises 15 residues. The CDR3 sequence: CASSALTGLNTEAFF. CDR3 nucleotide sequence: TGTGCCAGCAGTGCTCTGACAGGGCTGAACACTGAAGCTTTCTTT.

The chain combines TRBV14 with TRBJ2-5; D not certain. Germline CDR1 is SGHDN and CDR2 is FVKESK. CDR3 length: 14 amino acids. The V end was cut by 2 bases, the J end by 0 bases, with 7 bases between. CDR3 bases: TGTGCCAGCAGCCAATTTCAGGACCAAGAGACCCAGTACTTC. The encoded protein is CASSQFQDQETQYF.

In its sample, this clonotype is medium-sized. The rearrangement uses TRBV6-6 and TRBJ2-7, with TRBD2 as a possible D gene (6 bases). This CDR3 comprises 15 residues. Trimming cost V 5 bases and J 6 bases, with 20 bases left between them. Germline loops: CDR1 MNHNY, CDR2 SVGAGI (reference sequence). CDR3 loop: CASSQLGGSPLEQYF. In DNA form, the CDR3 reads TGTGCCAGCAGTCAGCTTGGGGGGTCCCCTCTCGAGCAGTACTTC.

Points on this clonotype: A read error is possible here, since a much larger clone lies one base away. V gene TRBV6-5 combines with J gene TRBJ2-3, with a weak D call TRBD2 (5 bases). V was cut by 6 bases and J by 4 bases, with 14 bases left in between. The CDR3 is 14 residues long. Germline lookup yields CDR1 MNHEY and CDR2 SVGAGI. CDR3 DNA sequence: TGTGCCAGCAGCATACTAGTCCCCTCAGATACGCAGTATTTT. Translation gives CASSILVPSDTQYF.

There are many counts of this clonotype. The V and J genes are TRBV5-6 and TRBJ2-1, with D possibly TRBD2 on 5 matching bases. Trimming pared 0 bases from V and 8 bases from J, leaving 12 bases between. CDR1 is SGHDT and CDR2 is YYEEEE in the germline V gene. The CDR3 extends over 14 amino acids. CDR3 DNA sequence: TGTGCCAGCAGCTTGGGAACTAGTCTGGATGAGCAGTTCTTC. The encoded protein is CASSLGTSLDEQFF.

This clonotype is labeled as medium-sized. The chain has TRBV19 and TRBJ1-5; TRBD1 agrees at 8 bases. The CDR3 has 15 residues. Germline CDR1 LNHDA, CDR2 SQIVND (reference sequence). J was trimmed by 8 bases and V by 6 bases; bases with no gene match: 12. The CDR3 loop reads CASSRLQGVGEPQHF. The DNA of the CDR3 is TGTGCCAGTAGCCGATTACAGGGGGTGGGGGAGCCCCAGCATTTT.

This clonotype is categorized as medium-sized. V and J are TRBV19 and TRBJ2-1; 11 bases line up with TRBD2. The V gene end was trimmed by 1 base and the J gene end by 8 bases; junction bases not matched to a gene: 10. Germline V gene data show CDR1 as LNHDA and CDR2 as SQIVND (reference sequence). The CDR3 extends over 17 amino acids. CDR3: CASSIGHSGRAYDEQFF. DNA for the CDR3: TGTGCCAGTAGTATAGGGCATAGCGGGAGGGCCTATGATGAGCAGTTCTTC.

This clonotype rates as medium-sized. The rearrangement links TRBV19 to TRBJ1-1; weak D call: TRBD1 (5 bases). Trimming pared 5 bases from V and 1 base from J, leaving 14 bases between. The length of the CDR3 is 15 residues. Germline CDR1 reads LNHDA; CDR2 reads SQIVND (reference sequence). The CDR3 loop is CASSFDSGANTEAFF. The CDR3 coding sequence is TGTGCCAGTAGTTTTGACTCCGGGGCGAACACTGAAGCTTTCTTT.

This clonotype qualifies as medium-sized. The chain links TRBV6-5 to TRBJ2-1, with D maybe TRBD1 (7 bases). CDR1 MNHEY and CDR2 SVGAGI come from the germline V gene. This CDR3 region has 17 residues. V lost 0 bases and J lost 5, with 17 bases in between. As DNA, the CDR3 is TGTGCCAGCAGTTACTCGTTACGGACAGGAGGGGACAATGAGCAGTTCTTC. This sequence encodes CASSYSLRTGGDNEQFF.

The J gene is TRBJ1-1, the V gene TRBV7-2; 12 bases fit TRBD1. The CDR3 is 14 amino acids. Germline V gene data show CDR1 as SGHTA and CDR2 as FQGNSA. The V and J ends lost 9 bases and 4 bases, in that order; junction bases with no gene match: 6. The CDR3 coding sequence is TGTGCCAGTGGGACAGGGGGCATCGTCACTGAAGCTTTCTTT. Translating it yields CASGTGGIVTEAFF.

The chain employs TRBV5-4 and TRBJ1-5; TRBD1 agrees at 12 bases. The CDR3 runs to 18 residues. V was clipped by 4 bases and J by 0 bases; unmatched bases: 8. Germline CDR1 is SGHNT and CDR2 is YYREEE (reference sequence). CDR3: CASSPGQGAGYSNQPQHF. The CDR3 DNA follows: TGTGCCAGCAGCCCGGGACAGGGGGCGGGGTATAGCAATCAGCCCCAGCATTTT.

This clonotype is judged medium-sized. The chain has TRBV6-1 and TRBJ2-7; D might be TRBD1 (6 bases). The CDR3 consists of 13 residues. CDR1 MNHNS and CDR2 SASEGT come from the germline V gene. The V end lost 6 bases, the J end lost 3 bases, and 12 bases lay between the germline ends. The CDR3 reads CASRHRDLYEQYF. The CDR3 nucleotides read TGTGCCAGCAGGCACAGGGACCTCTACGAGCAGTACTTC.

This clonotype is judged medium-sized. V is TRBV27 and J is TRBJ2-1, with D maybe TRBD2 (5 bases). The germline V and J ends were trimmed by 6 bases and 5 bases, with 17 bases remaining between them. The CDR3 has 15 amino acids. In germline, CDR1 is MNHEY, CDR2 SMNVEV (reference sequence). Here the CDR3 DNA reads TGTGCCAGCAGCCCTGTTCCTAGCCCTAACAATGAGCAGTTCTTC. The encoded protein is CASSPVPSPNNEQFF.

The chain links TRBV11-2 to TRBJ2-7; TRBD1 aligns across 8 bases. CDR1 is SGHAT and CDR2 is FQNNGV in the germline V gene. V was clipped by 5 bases and J by 3 bases; unmatched bases: 6. The CDR3 has 14 residues. The CDR3 bases are TGTGCCAGCAGCCCGGGACAGGCGAGCTACGAGCAGTACTTC. It yields the protein CASSPGQASYEQYF.

This clonotype was seen a few times. This chain connects TRBV12-3 or TRBV12-4 to TRBJ1-3; D is unclear. This CDR3 region has 13 residues. Deletions cut 8 bases from V and 0 bases from J, with 8 bases between. CDR3 in DNA: TGTGCCAGCGGACGTAGCTCTGGAAACACCATATATTTT. This encodes CASGRSSGNTIYF.

This clonotype is judged medium-sized. The chain employs TRBV27 and TRBJ1-6; 9 positions agree with TRBD1. The V gene's germline CDR1 is MNHEY and CDR2 SMNVEV (reference sequence). The CDR3 length is 14 residues. V was pared by 6 bases and J by 7 bases, with 4 bases of the junction left unmatched. The CDR3 region is CASSPDRGNSPLHF. The CDR3 DNA reads TGTGCCAGCAGCCCCGACAGGGGGAATTCACCCCTCCACTTT.

This clonotype showed up just a few times. V and J are TRBV5-6 and TRBJ2-5; either TRBD1 or TRBD2 may supply D (5 bases each). From germline, CDR1 is SGHDT and CDR2 YYEEEE. This CDR3 is built from 14 residues. Deletions cut 2 bases from V and 1 base from J, with 9 bases between. The CDR3 DNA sequence: TGTGCCAGCAGCTTAAGGGGACCCCAAGAGACCCAGTACTTC. Amino acid sequence: CASSLRGPQETQYF.

The rearrangement uses TRBV7-6 and TRBJ2-1; no reliable D call. This CDR3 has 14 residues. Looked up from germline, CDR1 is SGHVS and CDR2 is FNYEAQ. V was pared by 7 bases and J by 3 bases, with 13 bases between. In DNA form, the CDR3 reads TGTGCCAGCAATCTAGGAGACCTCTACAATGAGCAGTTCTTC. Its protein product is CASNLGDLYNEQFF.

This clonotype is termed medium-sized. The chain uses TRBV13 and TRBJ2-6; 8 bases align to TRBD2. With 1 base clipped from V and 3 bases from J, the junction kept 5 bases outside the gene matches. Germline V gene sequence: CDR1 PRHDT, CDR2 FYEKMQ (reference sequence). The CDR3 consists of 17 residues. The chain's CDR3 is CASSLAGGPGGANVLTF. CDR3 DNA: TGTGCCAGCAGCTTAGCGGGAGGGCCAGGTGGGGCCAACGTCCTGACTTTC.

This clonotype came up a few times. V gene TRBV10-1 combines with J gene TRBJ2-7; tentatively, D is TRBD1 (6 bases). Germline V lookup: CDR1 WNHNN, CDR2 SYGVQD (reference sequence). Trimming pared 9 bases from V and 0 bases from J, leaving 12 bases between. The CDR3 contains 13 residues. The CDR3 spells CASRDKSSYEQYF. CDR3 coding DNA: TGCGCCAGTAGGGACAAGAGCTCCTACGAGCAGTACTTC.

The chain combines TRBV27 with TRBJ1-1; D perhaps matches TRBD1 (5 bases). Trimming shortened V by 2 bases and J by 0 bases, and 13 bases separated the two germline ends. The CDR3 has 16 amino acids. Germline-derived CDR1 and CDR2 are MNHEY and SMNVEV (reference sequence). This CDR3 is CASSLTQGTMNTEAFF. Here the CDR3 DNA reads TGTGCCAGCAGTTTAACCCAGGGCACCATGAACACTGAAGCTTTCTTT.

This rearrangement joins TRBV6-1 to TRBJ1-6; D uncertain. CDR3 size: 11 residues. The germline V gene has CDR1 MNHNS and CDR2 SASEGT. V was clipped by 1 base and J by 9 bases, with 1 base between them. Written as DNA, the CDR3 is TGTGCCAGCAGTGAAGGTTCACCCCTCCACTTT. Its translation is CASSEGSPLHF.

This clonotype was counted at least ten times. The chain combines TRBV30 with TRBJ1-5; D uncertain. V lost 2 bases and J lost 5, with 10 bases in between. Germline CDR1 and CDR2: GTSNPN and SVGIG (reference sequence). The CDR3 contains 13 residues. CDR3 in DNA: TGTGCCTGGAGTCGAGGGTTCGATCAGCCCCAGCATTTT. Its protein is CAWSRGFDQPQHF.